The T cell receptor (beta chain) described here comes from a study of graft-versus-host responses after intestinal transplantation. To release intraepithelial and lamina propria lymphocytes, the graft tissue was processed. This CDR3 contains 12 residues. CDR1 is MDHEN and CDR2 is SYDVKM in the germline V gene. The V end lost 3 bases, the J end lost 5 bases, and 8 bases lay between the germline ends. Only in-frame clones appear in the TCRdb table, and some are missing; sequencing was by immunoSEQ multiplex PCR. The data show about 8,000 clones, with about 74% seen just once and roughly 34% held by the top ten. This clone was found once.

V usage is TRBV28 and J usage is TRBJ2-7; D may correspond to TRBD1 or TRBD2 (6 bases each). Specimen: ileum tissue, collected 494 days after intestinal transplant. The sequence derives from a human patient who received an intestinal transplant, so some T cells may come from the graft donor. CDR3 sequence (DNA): TGTGCCAGCAGTTTCGGGGGCCACGAGCAGTACTTC. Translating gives CASSFGGHEQYF.